This T cell receptor (beta chain) was identified in a study of blood T cell repertoires in COVID-19. V gave up 1 base and J gave up 8 bases, with 11 bases separating them. The CDR3 sequence is 13 residues long. Germline loops: CDR1 SGHTA, CDR2 FQGNSA. TCRdb's copy holds only in-frame clones and misses some; the assay was immunoSEQ multiplex PCR. This sample carries roughly 240,000 clones, 82% of them seen once, and the ten largest clones take 4.7%. The sequence was collected from an older woman with acute or convalescent COVID-19. The chain joins TRBV7-2 to TRBJ1-1; TRBD1 is a possible D gene (5 bases). The sequenced sample was peripheral blood. The CDR3 DNA reads TGTGCCAGCAGCTTAGGTTGGAGACAGGAAGCTTTCTTT. Its protein is CASSLGWRQEAFF.